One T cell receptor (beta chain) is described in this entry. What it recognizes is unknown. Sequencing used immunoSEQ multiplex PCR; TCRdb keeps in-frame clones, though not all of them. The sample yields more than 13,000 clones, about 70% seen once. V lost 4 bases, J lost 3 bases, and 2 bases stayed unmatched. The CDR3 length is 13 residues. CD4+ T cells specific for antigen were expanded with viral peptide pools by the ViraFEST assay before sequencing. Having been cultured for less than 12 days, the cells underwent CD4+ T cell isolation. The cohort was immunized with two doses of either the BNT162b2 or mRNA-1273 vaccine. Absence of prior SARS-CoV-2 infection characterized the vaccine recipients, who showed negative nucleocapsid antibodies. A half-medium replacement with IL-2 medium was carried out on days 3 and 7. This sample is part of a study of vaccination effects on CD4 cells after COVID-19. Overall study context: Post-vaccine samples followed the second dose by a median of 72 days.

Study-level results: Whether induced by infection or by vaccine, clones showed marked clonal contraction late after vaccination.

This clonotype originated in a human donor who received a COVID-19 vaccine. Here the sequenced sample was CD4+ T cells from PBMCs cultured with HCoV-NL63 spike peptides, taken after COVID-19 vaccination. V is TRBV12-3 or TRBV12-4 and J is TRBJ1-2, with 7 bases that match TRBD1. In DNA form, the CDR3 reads TGTGCCAGCAGTTGGGACAGCTACTATGGCTACACCTTC. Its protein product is CASSWDSYYGYTF.